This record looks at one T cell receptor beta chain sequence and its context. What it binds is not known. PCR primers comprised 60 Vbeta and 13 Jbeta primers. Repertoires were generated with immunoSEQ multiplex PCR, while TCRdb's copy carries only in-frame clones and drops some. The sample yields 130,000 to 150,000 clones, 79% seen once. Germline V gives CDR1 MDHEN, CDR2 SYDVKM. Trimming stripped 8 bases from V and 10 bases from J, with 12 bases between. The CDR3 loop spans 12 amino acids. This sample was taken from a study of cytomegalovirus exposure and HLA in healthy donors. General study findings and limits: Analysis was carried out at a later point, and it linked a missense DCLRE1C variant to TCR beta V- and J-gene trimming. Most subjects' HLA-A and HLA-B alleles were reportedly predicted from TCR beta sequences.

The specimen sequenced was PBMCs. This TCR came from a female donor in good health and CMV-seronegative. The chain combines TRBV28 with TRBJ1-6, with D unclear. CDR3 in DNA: TGTGCCAGCCGTTCAGGTATCTCACCCCTCCACTTT. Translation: CASRSGISPLHF.